The T cell receptor beta chain under discussion was sequenced for a study of blood T cell repertoires in COVID-19. Background on the study: The samples span acute and convalescent COVID-19 from the United States, Italy and Spain. The cDNA or gDNA used as material had been derived from T cells, B-cell-depleted T cells, or PBMCs.

In the study's own analysis: How many nucleated cells were present was estimated from reference gene primer amplification. Profiled with immunoSEQ multiplex PCR; TCRdb holds only in-frame clones, not every one. That table gives V, J and clone size, and the DNA gave D and trimming. The data show roughly 260,000 clones, with about 87% seen just once and 2.3% held by the top ten. Germline CDR1 MNHEY, CDR2 SVGAGI. The CDR3 length is 14 residues. V lost 6 bases to trimming and J lost 2 bases; unmatched junction nucleotides: 5. Material: peripheral blood. The receptor comes from a woman in her forties or fifties with acute or convalescent COVID-19. This chain connects TRBV6-5 to TRBJ2-7; 9 bases align to TRBD1. This CDR3 reads CASSTGQGTYEQYF. CDR3 in DNA: TGTGCCAGCAGCACGGGACAGGGCACCTACGAGCAGTACTTC.